These 11 T cell receptor beta chains came from one sample sequenced in a study of T-cell memory formation after mild COVID-19. Using its own MiXCR run on the 5' RACE reads, TCRdb lists one record per CDR3 protein. The sample contains more than 150,000 distinct CDR3 sequences, over 20% of which appear only once. Material: PBMCs or a T cell subset sorted from them (not recorded which). These receptors were collected from an adult woman who had mild COVID-19 (a few samples of this study predate the infection). Cell type and time point are not known.

This chain connects TRBV11-1 to TRBJ1-5; D uncertain. Trimming removed 1 base at V and 0 bases at J, with 7 bases between. The length of the CDR3 is 15 residues. Per the germline V gene, CDR1 is SGHAT and CDR2 is FQDESV (reference sequence). The chain's CDR3 is CASSLDTYSNQPQHF. CDR3 DNA: TGTGCCAGCAGCTTAGATACGTATAGCAATCAGCCCCAGCATTTT.

V gene TRBV5-6 combines with J gene TRBJ2-1, with 7 bases aligning to TRBD2. The germline V gene encodes CDR1 SGHDT and CDR2 YYEEEE. Trimming cost V 1 base and J 3 bases; bases outside gene matches: 7. This CDR3 contains 16 residues. DNA of the CDR3: TGTGCCAGCAGCTTGTCCGGGACTACTCGCTACAATGAGCAGTTCTTC. This translates into CASSLSGTTRYNEQFF.

CDR3 bases: TGTGCCAGCAGCTTGGAGGGGCGGAGGATTGAGACCCAGTACTTC. Its protein product is CASSLEGRRIETQYF. V usage is TRBV5-5 and J usage is TRBJ2-5; D may match TRBD1 or TRBD2 (5 bases each). Germline CDR1 is SGHKS and CDR2 is YYEKEE (reference sequence). The V gene lost 0 bases and the J gene lost 5 bases, with 14 bases spanning the gap. This CDR3 region has 15 residues.

In this sample, this clonotype turned up a few times. The chain combines TRBV20-1 with TRBJ1-1; D might be TRBD1 (5 bases). This CDR3 region has 13 residues. Germline lookup yields CDR1 DFQATT and CDR2 SNEGSKA (reference sequence). V was shortened by 5 bases and J by 5 bases, with 15 bases between the two germline ends. The CDR3 is CSAPGRGETEAFF. CDR3 bases: TGCAGTGCTCCCGGTAGAGGGGAGACTGAAGCTTTCTTT.

In this sample, this clonotype turned up a few times. The chain combines TRBV24-1 with TRBJ1-2; D uncertain. The CDR3 runs 15 residues. V was clipped by 4 bases and J by 4 bases, with 15 bases between them. Germline CDR1 reads KGHDR; CDR2 reads SFDVKD. CDR3 DNA: TGTGCCACCAGTGACACGGACGGACCCCCCTATGGCTACACCTTC. Residues: CATSDTDGPPYGYTF.

The chain couples TRBV7-9 to TRBJ2-1; D might be TRBD2 (6 bases). Per the germline V gene, CDR1 is SEHNR and CDR2 is FQNEAQ (reference sequence). Trimming left V 5 bases short and J 5 bases short, with 16 bases between. The CDR3 loop spans 15 amino acids. CDR3 nucleotide sequence: TGTGCCAGCAGCCTAAGTATGGTAGCGGACAATGAGCAGTTCTTC. Translation gives CASSLSMVADNEQFF.

This clonotype was counted only a few times. The chain is built from TRBV7-8 and TRBJ2-4; D perhaps matches TRBD1 (5 bases). The V and J ends lost 2 bases and 0 bases respectively, with 14 bases between them. The CDR3 consists of 17 residues. The germline CDR1 and CDR2 sequences are SGHVS and FQNEAQ. The DNA for the CDR3 is TGTGCCAGCAGCTTATACCAGGGCTATCTAGCCAAAAACATTCAGTACTTC. It yields the protein CASSLYQGYLAKNIQYF.

This clonotype was counted only a few times. The V call is TRBV7-3, the J call TRBJ2-3; 8 nucleotides agree with TRBD2. The germline V gene encodes CDR1 SGHTA and CDR2 FQGTGA. The CDR3 spans 17 residues. Losses at the gene ends were 2 bases for V and 0 bases for J; bases not matched to a gene: 7. The CDR3 sequence: CASSLAVSGGSTDTQYF. The CDR3 coding sequence is TGTGCCAGCAGCTTAGCCGTGAGCGGGGGAAGCACAGATACGCAGTATTTT.

This clonotype was detected only a few times. The gene calls are TRBV15 and TRBJ2-1; 10 nucleotides agree with TRBD2. Trimming removed 1 base from V and 7 bases from J; junction bases left unmatched: 4. The CDR3 covers 15 residues. Per germline, CDR1 LNHNV and CDR2 YYDKDF (reference sequence). In DNA, the CDR3 is TGTGCCACCAGCAGAGCTAGCGGGAGTATGAATGAGCAGTTCTTC. Translating it yields CATSRASGSMNEQFF.

V is TRBV20-1 and J is TRBJ2-7; 8 nucleotides agree with TRBD2. The V gene end was trimmed by 0 bases and the J gene end by 5 bases; junction bases not matched to a gene: 9. The CDR3 has 15 residues. CDR1 is DFQATT, CDR2 SNEGSKA, per germline (reference sequence). This chain's CDR3 is CSARDATGGRDEQYF. The CDR3 region has the DNA TGCAGTGCTAGAGATGCCACGGGAGGGAGGGACGAGCAGTACTTC.

A few counts support this clonotype. This sequence joins TRBV4-1 and TRBJ2-3; a weak D match, TRBD2 (5 bases). This CDR3 region has 17 residues. V was trimmed by 0 bases and J by 0 bases, leaving 13 bases between them. Per germline, CDR1 MGHRA and CDR2 YSYEKL. The CDR3 sequence is CASSQDSGYSSTDTQYF. Written as DNA, the CDR3 is TGCGCCAGCAGCCAAGATTCGGGGTATTCTAGCACAGATACGCAGTATTTT.